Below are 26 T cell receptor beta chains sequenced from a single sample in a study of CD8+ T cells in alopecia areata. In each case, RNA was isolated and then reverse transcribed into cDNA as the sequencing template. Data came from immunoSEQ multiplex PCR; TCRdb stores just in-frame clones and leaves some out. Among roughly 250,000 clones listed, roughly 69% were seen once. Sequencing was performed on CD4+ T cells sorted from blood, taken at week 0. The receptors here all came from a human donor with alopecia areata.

The CDR3 DNA follows: TGTGCCAGCAGCTTAGAGGATTCCTACGAGCAGTACTTC. Its translation: CASSLEDSYEQYF. The chain uses TRBV7-2 and TRBJ2-7; no definite D call. The germline gives CDR1 SGHTA, CDR2 FQGNSA. The CDR3 extends over 13 amino acids. V gave up 1 base and J gave up 1 base, with 5 bases separating them.

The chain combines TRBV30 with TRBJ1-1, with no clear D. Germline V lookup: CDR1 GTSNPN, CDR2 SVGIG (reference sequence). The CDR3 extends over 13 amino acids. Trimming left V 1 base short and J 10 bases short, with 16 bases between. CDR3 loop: CAWSARREMGAFF. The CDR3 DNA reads TGTGCCTGGAGTGCACGTAGAGAAATGGGAGCTTTCTTT. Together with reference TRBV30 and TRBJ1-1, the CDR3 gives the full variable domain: SQTIHQWPATLVQPVGSPLSLECTVEGTSNPNLYWYRQAAGRGLQLLFYSVGIGQISSEVPQNLSASRPQDRQFILSSKKLLLSDSGFYLCAWSARREMGAFFGQGTRLTVV.

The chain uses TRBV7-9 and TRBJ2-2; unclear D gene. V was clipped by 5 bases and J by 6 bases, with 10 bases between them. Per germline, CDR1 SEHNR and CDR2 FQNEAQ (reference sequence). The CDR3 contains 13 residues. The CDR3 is CASSPRPPGELFF. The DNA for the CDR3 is TGTGCCAGCAGCCCGCGTCCGCCCGGGGAGCTGTTTTTT.

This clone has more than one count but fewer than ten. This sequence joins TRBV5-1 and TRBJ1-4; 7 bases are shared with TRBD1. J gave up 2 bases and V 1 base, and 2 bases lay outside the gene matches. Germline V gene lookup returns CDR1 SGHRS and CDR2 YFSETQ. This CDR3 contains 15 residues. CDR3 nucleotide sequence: TGCGCCAGCAGCTTGACAGGGGTTACTAATGAAAAACTGTTTTTT. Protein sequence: CASSLTGVTNEKLFF.

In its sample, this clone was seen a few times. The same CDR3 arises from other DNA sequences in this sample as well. The CDR3 reads CSVSRGGETQYF. CDR3 DNA sequence: TGCAGCGTTTCCAGGGGGGGAGAGACCCAGTACTTC. The gene calls are TRBV29-1 and TRBJ2-5; D possibly uses TRBD1 or TRBD2 (7 bases each). The CDR3 extends over 12 amino acids. Germline V gives CDR1 SQVTM, CDR2 ANQGSEA. V was pared by 5 bases and J by 4 bases, with 11 bases between.

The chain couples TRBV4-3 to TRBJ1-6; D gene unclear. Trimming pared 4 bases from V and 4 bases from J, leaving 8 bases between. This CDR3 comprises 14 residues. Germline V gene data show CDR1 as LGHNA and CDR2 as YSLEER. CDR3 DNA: TGCGCCAGCAGCCTCGGCATGTATAATTCACCCCTCCACTTT. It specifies CASSLGMYNSPLHF.

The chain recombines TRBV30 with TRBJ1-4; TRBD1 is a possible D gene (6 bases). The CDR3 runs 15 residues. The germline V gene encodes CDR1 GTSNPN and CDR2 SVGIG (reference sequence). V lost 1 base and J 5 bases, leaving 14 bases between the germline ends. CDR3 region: CAWSDGTKRNEKLFF. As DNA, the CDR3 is TGTGCCTGGAGTGATGGGACAAAGCGAAATGAAAAACTGTTTTTT.

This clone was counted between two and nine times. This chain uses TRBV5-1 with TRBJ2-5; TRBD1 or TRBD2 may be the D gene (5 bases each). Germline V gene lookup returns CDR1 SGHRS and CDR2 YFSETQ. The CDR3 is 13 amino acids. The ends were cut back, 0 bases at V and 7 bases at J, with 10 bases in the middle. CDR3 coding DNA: TGCGCCAGCAGCTTGGACGGGGCCGTGACCCAGTACTTC. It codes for CASSLDGAVTQYF.

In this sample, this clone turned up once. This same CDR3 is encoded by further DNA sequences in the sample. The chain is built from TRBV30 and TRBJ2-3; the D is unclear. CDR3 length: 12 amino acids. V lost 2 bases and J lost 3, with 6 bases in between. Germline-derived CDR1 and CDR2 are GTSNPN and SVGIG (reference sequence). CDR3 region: CAWSPRTDTQYF. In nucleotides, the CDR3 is TGTGCCTGGAGTCCCCGAACAGATACGCAGTATTTT. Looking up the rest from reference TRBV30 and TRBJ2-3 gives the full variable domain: SQTIHQWPATLVQPVGSPLSLECTVEGTSNPNLYWYRQAAGRGLQLLFYSVGIGQISSEVPQNLSASRPQDRQFILSSKKLLLSDSGFYLCAWSPRTDTQYFGPGTRLTVL.

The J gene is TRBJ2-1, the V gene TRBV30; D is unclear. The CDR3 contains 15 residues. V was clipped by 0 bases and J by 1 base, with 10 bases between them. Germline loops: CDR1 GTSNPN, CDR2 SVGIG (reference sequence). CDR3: CAWSVSIGSYNEQFF. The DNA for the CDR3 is TGTGCCTGGAGTGTAAGTATAGGATCCTACAATGAGCAGTTCTTC.

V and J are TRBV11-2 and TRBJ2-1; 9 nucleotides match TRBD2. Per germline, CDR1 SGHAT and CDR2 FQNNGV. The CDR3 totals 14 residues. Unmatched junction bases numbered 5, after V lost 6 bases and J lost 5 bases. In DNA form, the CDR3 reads TGTGCCAGCAGTTCGGGACTAGCCAACAATGAGCAGTTCTTC. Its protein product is CASSSGLANNEQFF.

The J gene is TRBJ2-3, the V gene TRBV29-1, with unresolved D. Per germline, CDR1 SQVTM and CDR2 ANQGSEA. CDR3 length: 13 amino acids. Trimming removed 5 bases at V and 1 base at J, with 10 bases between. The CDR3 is CSVRGRGTDTQYF. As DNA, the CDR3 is TGCAGCGTTCGCGGTCGTGGCACAGATACGCAGTATTTT.

The CDR3 coding sequence is TGCGCCAGCAGCTCACAAGCGGGGGGGAGAGAGACCCAGTACTTC. Its protein is CASSSQAGGRETQYF. The rearrangement uses TRBV5-1 and TRBJ2-5, with TRBD2 identical over 10 bases. Trimming at V came to 3 bases and at J to 4 bases, leaving 6 bases not matched to a gene. The CDR3 is 15 residues long. Germline loops: CDR1 SGHRS, CDR2 YFSETQ.

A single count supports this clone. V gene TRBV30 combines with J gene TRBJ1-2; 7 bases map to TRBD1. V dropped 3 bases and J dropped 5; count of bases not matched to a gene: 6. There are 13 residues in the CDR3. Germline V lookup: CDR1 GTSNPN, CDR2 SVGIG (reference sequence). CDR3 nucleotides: TGTGCCTGGAGCAGGACAGGAGGATATGGCTACACCTTC. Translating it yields CAWSRTGGYGYTF.

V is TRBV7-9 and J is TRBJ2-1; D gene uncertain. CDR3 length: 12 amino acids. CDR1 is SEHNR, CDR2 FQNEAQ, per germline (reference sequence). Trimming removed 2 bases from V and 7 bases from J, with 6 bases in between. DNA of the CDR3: TGTGCCAGCAGCTTAAATCTTAATGAGCAGTTCTTC. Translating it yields CASSLNLNEQFF.

The CDR3 here is CATARTFSYEQYF. CDR3 bases: TGTGCCACTGCTCGAACATTTTCCTACGAGCAGTACTTC. This chain connects TRBV6-5 to TRBJ2-7, with D uncertain. Germline CDR1 and CDR2: MNHEY and SVGAGI. The CDR3 covers 13 residues. Deletions cut 10 bases from V and 1 base from J, with 14 bases between.

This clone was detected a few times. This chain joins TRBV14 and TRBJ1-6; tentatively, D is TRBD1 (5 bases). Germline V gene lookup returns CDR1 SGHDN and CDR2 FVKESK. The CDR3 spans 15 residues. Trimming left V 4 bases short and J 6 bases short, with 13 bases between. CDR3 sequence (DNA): TGTGCCAGCAGCCTTCGACTTGGGACTAATTCACCCCTCCACTTT. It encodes CASSLRLGTNSPLHF.

In DNA form, the CDR3 reads TGTGCCTGGCGGCCAGCGGGGGTCTGGGCCCAGTACTTC. It is translated as CAWRPAGVWAQYF. This chain links TRBV30 with TRBJ2-5; TRBD2 matches at 8 bases. Losses at the gene ends were 5 bases for V and 9 bases for J; bases not matched to a gene: 11. The CDR3 sequence is 13 residues long. Germline V gives CDR1 GTSNPN, CDR2 SVGIG (reference sequence).

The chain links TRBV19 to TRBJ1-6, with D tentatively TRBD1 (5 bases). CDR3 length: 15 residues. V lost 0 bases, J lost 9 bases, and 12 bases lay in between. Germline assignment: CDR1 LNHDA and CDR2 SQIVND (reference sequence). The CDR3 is CASSIEGTGRSPLHF. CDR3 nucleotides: TGTGCCAGTAGTATAGAGGGCACAGGACGTTCACCCCTCCACTTT.

The CDR3 region has the DNA TGTGCCAGCAGCTTGGCTCTATTGGGCATTCAGTACTTC. Translation: CASSLALLGIQYF. The chain joins TRBV5-4 to TRBJ2-4; D is undetermined. Germline V gives CDR1 SGHNT, CDR2 YYREEE (reference sequence). There are 13 residues in the CDR3. V lost 0 bases, J lost 9 bases, and 10 bases lay in between.

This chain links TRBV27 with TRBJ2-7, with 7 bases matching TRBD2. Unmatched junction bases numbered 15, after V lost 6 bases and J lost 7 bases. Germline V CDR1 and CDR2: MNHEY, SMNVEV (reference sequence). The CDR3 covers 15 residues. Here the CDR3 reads CASRGLAGPLGEQYF. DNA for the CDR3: TGTGCCAGCAGGGGATTAGCGGGCCCCCTCGGGGAGCAGTACTTC.

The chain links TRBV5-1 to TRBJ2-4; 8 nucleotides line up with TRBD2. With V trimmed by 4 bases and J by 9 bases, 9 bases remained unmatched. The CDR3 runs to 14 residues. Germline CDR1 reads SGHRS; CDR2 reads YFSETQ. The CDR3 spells CASSPGLESAIQYF. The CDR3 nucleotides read TGCGCCAGCAGCCCGGGACTAGAAAGCGCCATTCAGTACTTC.

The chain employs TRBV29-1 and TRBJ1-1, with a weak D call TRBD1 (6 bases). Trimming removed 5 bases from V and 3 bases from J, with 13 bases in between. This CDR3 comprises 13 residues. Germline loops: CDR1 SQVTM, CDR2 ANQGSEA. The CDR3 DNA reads TGCAGCGTTTGGAAAACAGGGTACACTGAAGCTTTCTTT. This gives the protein CSVWKTGYTEAFF.

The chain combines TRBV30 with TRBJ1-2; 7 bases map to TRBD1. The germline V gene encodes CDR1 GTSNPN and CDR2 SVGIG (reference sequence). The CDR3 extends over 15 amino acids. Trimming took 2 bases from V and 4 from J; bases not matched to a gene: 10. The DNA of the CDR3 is TGTGCCTGGAGTCCTCCGGACAGGAATCGCTATGGCTACACCTTC. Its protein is CAWSPPDRNRYGYTF.

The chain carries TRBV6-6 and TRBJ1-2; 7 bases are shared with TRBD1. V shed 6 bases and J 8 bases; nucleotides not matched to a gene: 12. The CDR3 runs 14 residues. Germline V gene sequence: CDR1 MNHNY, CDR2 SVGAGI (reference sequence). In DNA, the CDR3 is TGTGCCAGCAGCCCTCACGACAGGGTGAAGGGCTACACCTTC. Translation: CASSPHDRVKGYTF.

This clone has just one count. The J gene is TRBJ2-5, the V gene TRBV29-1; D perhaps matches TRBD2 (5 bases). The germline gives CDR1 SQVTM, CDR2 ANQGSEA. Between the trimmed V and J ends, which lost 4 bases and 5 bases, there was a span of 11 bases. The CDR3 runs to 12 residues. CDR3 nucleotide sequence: TGCAGCGTTGTCGGCGGCGGGGAGACCCAGTACTTC. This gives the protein CSVVGGGETQYF.